This T cell receptor beta chain was profiled in a study of control samples from healthy donors and cancer patients. This clone has a single count. Repertoires were generated with immunoSEQ multiplex PCR, while TCRdb's copy carries only in-frame clones and drops some. The profile covers roughly 47,000 clones, with around 87% appearing a single time and approximately 10% taken by the ten largest. The V gene's germline CDR1 is WNHNN and CDR2 SYGVQD (reference sequence). V lost 0 bases to trimming and J lost 3 bases, with 9 bases between them. This CDR3 is built from 15 residues. Sequencing was done on a sample of PBMCs. The rearrangement uses TRBV10-1 and TRBJ2-1; D is possibly TRBD1 or TRBD2 (5 bases each). This TCR came from a woman in her sixties with lung cancer. The CDR3 loop is CASSESGDGYNEQFF. CDR3 coding DNA: TGCGCCAGCAGTGAGTCAGGGGACGGCTACAATGAGCAGTTCTTC.